This T cell receptor beta chain was retrieved from a study of beta chain features in type 1 diabetes. This clone showed up just a few times. Of the isolated RNA, all was reverse transcribed, and so the sequenced material was expressed TCRB transcripts. Sequencing used immunoSEQ multiplex PCR; TCRdb keeps in-frame clones, though not all of them. The table shows 300,000 or so clones, with roughly 8% occurring only once. This CDR3 region has 12 residues. Per germline, CDR1 ENHRY and CDR2 SYGVKD. J lost 5 bases, V lost 8 bases, and 2 bases had no gene match. This chain uses TRBV10-3 with TRBJ2-2; 7 bases fit TRBD2. Sequencing used central memory CD4+ T cells from blood. The sequence derives from a woman between 18 and 29 years old in good health. This CDR3 reads CAIGAGTGELFF. The CDR3 region has the DNA TGTGCCATCGGAGCGGGAACCGGGGAGCTGTTTTTT.